One TCR beta chain is described in this entry. Losses at the gene ends were 5 bases for V and 4 bases for J; bases not matched to a gene: 9. Germline CDR1 MNHEY, CDR2 SMNVEV (reference sequence). There are 17 residues in the CDR3. The authors' processing: Nucleated cell counts were estimated from reference gene primer amplification. Sequencing used immunoSEQ multiplex PCR; TCRdb keeps in-frame clones, though not all of them. Clonal size and the V and J genes are those of that table, whereas D and trimming came from the DNA. The table includes 250,000 to 300,000 clones, approximately 77% detected once. These data come from a study of blood T cell repertoires in COVID-19. Study-level information: The United States, Italy and Spain supplied acute and convalescent COVID-19 samples. PBMCs, B-cell-depleted T cells, or T cells were the source of the cDNA or gDNA that made up the material.

The chain recombines TRBV27 with TRBJ2-1; 12 bases match TRBD2. The origin of this receptor is a woman between 18 and 30 years old with acute or convalescent COVID-19. The source material was peripheral blood. The CDR3 DNA reads TGTGCCAGCAGTCCGCCTAGCGGGAGGGCCGGATACAATGAGCAGTTCTTC. Amino acid sequence: CASSPPSGRAGYNEQFF.